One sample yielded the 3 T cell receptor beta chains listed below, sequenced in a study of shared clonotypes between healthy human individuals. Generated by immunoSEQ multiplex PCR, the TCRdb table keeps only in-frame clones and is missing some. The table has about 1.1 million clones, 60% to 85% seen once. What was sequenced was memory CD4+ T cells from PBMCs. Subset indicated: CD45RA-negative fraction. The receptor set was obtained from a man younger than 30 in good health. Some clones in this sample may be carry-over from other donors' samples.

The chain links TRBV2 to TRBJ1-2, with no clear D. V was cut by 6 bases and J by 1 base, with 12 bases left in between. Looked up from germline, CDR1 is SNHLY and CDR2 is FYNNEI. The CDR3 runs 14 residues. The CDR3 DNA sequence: TGTGCCAGCAGCGCCCAACACATTAACTATGGCTACACCTTC. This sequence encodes CASSAQHINYGYTF.

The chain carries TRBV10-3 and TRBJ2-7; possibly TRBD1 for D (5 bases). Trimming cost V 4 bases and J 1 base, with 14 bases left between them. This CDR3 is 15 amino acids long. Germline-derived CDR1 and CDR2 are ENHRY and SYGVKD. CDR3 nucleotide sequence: TGTGCCATCAGTGGGCTGGGGCAGCAATCCTACGAGCAGTACTTC. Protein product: CAISGLGQQSYEQYF.

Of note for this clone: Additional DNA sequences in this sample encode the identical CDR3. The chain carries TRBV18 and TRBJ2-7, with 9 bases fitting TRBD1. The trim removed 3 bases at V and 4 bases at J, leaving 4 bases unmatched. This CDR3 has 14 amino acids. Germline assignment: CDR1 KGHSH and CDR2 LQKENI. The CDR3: CASSPGTGPYEQYF. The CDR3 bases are TGTGCCAGCTCACCTGGGACAGGGCCTTACGAGCAGTACTTC.